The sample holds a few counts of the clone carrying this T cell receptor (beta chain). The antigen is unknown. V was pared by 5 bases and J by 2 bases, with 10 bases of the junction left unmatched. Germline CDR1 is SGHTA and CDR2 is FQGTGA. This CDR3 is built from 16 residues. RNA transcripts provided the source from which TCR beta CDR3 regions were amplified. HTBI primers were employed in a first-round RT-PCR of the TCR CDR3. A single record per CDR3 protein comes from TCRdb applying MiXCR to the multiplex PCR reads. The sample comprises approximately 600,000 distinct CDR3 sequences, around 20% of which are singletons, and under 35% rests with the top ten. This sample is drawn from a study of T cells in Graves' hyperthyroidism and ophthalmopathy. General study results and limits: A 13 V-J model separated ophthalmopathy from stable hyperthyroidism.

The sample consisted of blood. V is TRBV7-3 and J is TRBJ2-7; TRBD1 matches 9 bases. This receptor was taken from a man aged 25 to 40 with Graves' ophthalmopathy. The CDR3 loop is CASSPMGDRGTYEQYF. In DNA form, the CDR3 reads TGTGCCAGCAGCCCCATGGGCGACAGGGGGACCTACGAGCAGTACTTC.